Listed here are 2 T cell receptor beta chains from one sample, sequenced in a study of shared clonotypes between healthy human individuals. Assay used: immunoSEQ multiplex PCR; TCRdb lists only in-frame clones, some missing. Of about 2.3 million clones in the sample, 85% to 95% were seen once. Material: naive CD4+ T cells from PBMCs. Regarding subset: CD45RA+ positively selected. The receptors were sampled from a man younger than 35 in good health. Some clones in this sample may be carry-over from other donors' samples.

The chain recombines TRBV5-4 with TRBJ1-4, with 7 bases matching TRBD1. Germline CDR1 is SGHNT and CDR2 is YYREEE (reference sequence). Trimming took 0 bases from V and 4 from J; bases not matched to a gene: 6. The CDR3 is made up of 16 amino acids. The CDR3 is CASSLDLGQINEKLFF. The CDR3 nucleotides read TGTGCCAGCAGCTTGGATTTGGGACAGATTAATGAAAAACTGTTTTTT.

The gene calls are TRBV6-5 and TRBJ2-1; D gene ambiguous. Germline CDR1 MNHEY, CDR2 SVGAGI. The CDR3 spans 12 residues. Trimming removed 5 bases from V and 5 bases from J, with 7 bases in between. Written as DNA, the CDR3 is TGTGCCAGCAGTCCACGGGACAATGAGCAGTTCTTC. This encodes CASSPRDNEQFF.